Below, 30 T cell receptor beta chains from the same sample are listed, as sequenced in a study of regulatory T cells in long-lasting Graves disease. As to time point: newly diagnosed GD, antithyroid drugs for less than 3 months. The TCR library used RNA extracted from PBMCs. Library construction for TCR beta used iRepertoire HTBI primers and Arm-PCR of CDR3 regions. From the multiplex PCR reads, TCRdb called clonotypes with MiXCR, one entry per CDR3 protein. Of roughly 520,000 distinct CDR3 sequences listed, more than 10% are singletons. These sequences were also reported in another study, on T cells in Graves' hyperthyroidism and ophthalmopathy.

The sequencing here drew on peripheral blood mononuclear cells (PBMCs), taken at new diagnosis, from a patient treated with antithyroid drugs. These receptors were obtained from a young woman with Graves disease.

The rearrangement uses TRBV19 and TRBJ2-3; a weak D match, TRBD2 (7 bases). The CDR3 spans 16 residues. V was pared by 3 bases and J by 3 bases, with 16 bases between. The V gene's germline CDR1 is LNHDA and CDR2 SQIVND (reference sequence). Here the CDR3 reads CASSIPSGGATDTQYF. As DNA, the CDR3 is TGTGCCAGTAGTATTCCGTCGGGGGGCGCGACAGATACGCAGTATTTT.

This clonotype was picked up many times. This rearrangement joins TRBV20-1 to TRBJ1-1; D ambiguous. Germline loops: CDR1 DFQATT, CDR2 SNEGSKA (reference sequence). V lost 0 bases and J 1 base, leaving 12 bases between the germline ends. The CDR3 extends over 15 amino acids. The CDR3 nucleotides read TGCAGTGCTAGAGATCGGCCCTACGAGAACACTGAAGCTTTCTTT. It translates to CSARDRPYENTEAFF.

This clonotype occurred many times. The chain employs TRBV11-2 and TRBJ2-2; D remains ambiguous. V lost 4 bases, J lost 6 bases, and 9 bases lay in between. The germline V gene has CDR1 SGHAT and CDR2 FQNNGV. This CDR3 contains 13 residues. DNA of the CDR3: TGTGCCAGCAGCTCCACAAGTTCCGGGGAGCTGTTTTTT. It encodes CASSSTSSGELFF.

This clonotype was found many times. The rearrangement joins TRBV6-1 to TRBJ2-7; 7 bases agree with TRBD1. The CDR3 covers 17 residues. J lost 3 bases, V lost 3 bases, and 14 bases had no gene match. CDR1 is MNHNS and CDR2 is SASEGT in the germline V gene. The CDR3 nucleotides read TGTGCCAGCAGTGATCACGTCGGAGGACAGGCTTTCTACGAGCAGTACTTC. It encodes CASSDHVGGQAFYEQYF.

V is TRBV12-3 or TRBV12-4 and J is TRBJ2-7; 13 positions match TRBD2. V lost 6 bases and J lost 7; bases outside the gene matches: 9. This CDR3 is built from 15 residues. CDR3 protein: CASSRGTSGIGEQYF. CDR3 sequence (DNA): TGTGCCAGCAGCCGTGGGACTAGCGGGATAGGGGAGCAGTACTTC.

This clonotype was seen many times. V gene TRBV15 combines with J gene TRBJ2-3; 7 bases map to TRBD1. CDR1 and CDR2 from the germline V gene are LNHNV and YYDKDF (reference sequence). Losses at the gene ends were 2 bases for V and 2 bases for J; bases not matched to a gene: 4. CDR3 length equals 15 residues. CDR3 region: CATSRSGTATDTQYF. CDR3 coding DNA: TGTGCCACCAGCAGATCCGGGACAGCCACAGATACGCAGTATTTT.

At least ten counts were recorded for this clonotype. The rearrangement joins TRBV6-1 to TRBJ2-4, with 13 bases that match TRBD2. Germline assignment: CDR1 MNHNS and CDR2 SASEGT. After removal of 5 bases from V and 1 base from J, the junction contained 11 bases not matched to a gene. The CDR3 covers 19 residues. The CDR3 region is CASSRSRTSGGTAKNIQYF. The DNA of the CDR3 is TGTGCCAGCAGTCGAAGCCGGACTAGCGGGGGTACGGCCAAAAACATTCAGTACTTC.

This clonotype was found many times. The chain combines TRBV27 with TRBJ1-2, with 8 nucleotides matching TRBD1. The CDR3 spans 14 residues. The J segment lost 8 bases and the V segment lost 5 bases, leaving 10 bases of the junction unmatched. Germline assignment: CDR1 MNHEY and CDR2 SMNVEV (reference sequence). CDR3 sequence: CASSPMDRVRGYTF. The CDR3 region has the DNA TGTGCCAGCAGTCCGATGGACAGGGTGAGAGGCTACACCTTC.

This clonotype has just a few counts. This chain connects TRBV20-1 to TRBJ2-1; TRBD2 might be the D (7 bases). This CDR3 has 14 residues. Per the germline V gene, CDR1 is DFQATT and CDR2 is SNEGSKA (reference sequence). Trimming shortened V by 6 bases and J by 4 bases, and 16 bases separated the two germline ends. The CDR3 DNA is TGCAGTGCATATGGGGGGGCGGGGTACAATGAGCAGTTCTTC. This gives the protein CSAYGGAGYNEQFF.

This clonotype has ten or more counts. This chain joins TRBV11-2 and TRBJ2-1; 7 nucleotides align to TRBD2. Germline V gene data show CDR1 as SGHAT and CDR2 as FQNNGV. Trimming cost V 3 bases and J 9 bases; bases outside gene matches: 11. The CDR3 covers 15 residues. Here the CDR3 reads CASSLPLTSVIEQFF. The CDR3 nucleotides are TGTGCCAGCAGCTTGCCGCTTACTAGCGTAATTGAGCAGTTCTTC.

This clonotype was counted a few times. The rearrangement joins TRBV7-2 to TRBJ2-3; 12 nucleotides match TRBD2. The CDR3 length is 19 residues. V was pared by 4 bases and J by 1 base, with 12 bases of the junction left unmatched. Germline values: CDR1 SGHTA, CDR2 FQGNSA. CDR3: CASSSSSGRASPRTDTQYF. The CDR3 DNA is TGTGCCAGCAGCTCTTCTAGCGGGAGGGCCTCTCCCCGCACAGATACGCAGTATTTT.

This clonotype was observed at least ten times. The chain joins TRBV2 to TRBJ2-1, with TRBD2 identical over 9 bases. J was trimmed by 6 bases and V by 2 bases; bases with no gene match: 11. The CDR3 runs to 17 residues. Germline V gives CDR1 SNHLY, CDR2 FYNNEI. CDR3 region: CASSELSLAGGFNEQFF. CDR3 coding DNA: TGTGCCAGCAGTGAATTATCCTTGGCGGGAGGGTTCAATGAGCAGTTCTTC.

This clonotype has at least ten counts. The genes are TRBV9 and TRBJ1-2; D is uncertain. There are 14 residues in the CDR3. Per the germline V gene, CDR1 is SGDLS and CDR2 is YYNGEE. Deletions cut 0 bases from V and 5 bases from J, with 11 bases between. Here the CDR3 reads CASSVGGSVYGYTF. DNA of the CDR3: TGTGCCAGCAGCGTAGGTGGATCCGTATATGGCTACACCTTC.

This clonotype was seen only a few times. The chain couples TRBV14 to TRBJ2-4; D may be TRBD2 (6 bases). Germline CDR1 SGHDN, CDR2 FVKESK. Trimming took 1 base from V and 0 from J, leaving 7 bases between them. The CDR3 contains 15 residues. CDR3 nucleotides: TGTGCCAGCAGCCAAGTGGGACTAGCCAAAAACATTCAGTACTTC. It yields the protein CASSQVGLAKNIQYF.

V gene TRBV4-3 combines with J gene TRBJ1-4, with unresolved D. This CDR3 contains 15 residues. Trimming left V 0 bases short and J 3 bases short, with 8 bases between. The germline gives CDR1 LGHNA, CDR2 YSLEER. CDR3 loop: CASSQDAVANEKLFF. The CDR3 coding sequence is TGCGCCAGCAGCCAAGATGCAGTAGCTAATGAAAAACTGTTTTTT.

This clonotype was seen at least ten times. This rearrangement joins TRBV6-1 to TRBJ1-4; the D gene is possibly TRBD1 (5 bases). This CDR3 comprises 12 residues. The V gene's germline CDR1 is MNHNS and CDR2 SASEGT. V gave up 11 bases and J gave up 4 bases, with 11 bases separating them. Here the CDR3 reads CAGGRSNEKLFF. DNA for the CDR3: TGTGCCGGGGGACGGAGTAATGAAAAACTGTTTTTT.

The chain combines TRBV6-1 with TRBJ2-3; 8 bases line up with TRBD2. J lost 6 bases, V lost 6 bases, and 17 bases had no gene match. CDR1 is MNHNS, CDR2 SASEGT, per germline. The CDR3 loop spans 17 amino acids. The CDR3 here is CASSLNPLAESFDTQYF. The DNA for the CDR3 is TGTGCCAGCAGCCTCAACCCACTAGCGGAATCATTTGATACGCAGTATTTT.

The chain joins TRBV19 to TRBJ1-5; no firm D call. CDR1 is LNHDA, CDR2 SQIVND, per germline (reference sequence). The CDR3 is 15 residues long. Trimming pared 8 bases from V and 0 bases from J, leaving 14 bases between. The CDR3 loop reads CASGRGDNSNQPQHF. CDR3 DNA: TGTGCCAGTGGACGAGGAGATAATAGCAATCAGCCCCAGCATTTT.

This clonotype was observed many times. DNA for the CDR3: TGTGCCAGCAGTTACGGGACAGGGATGGGTAGCTCCTACAATGAGCAGTTCTTC. Its translation is CASSYGTGMGSSYNEQFF. This rearrangement joins TRBV28 to TRBJ2-1; 9 bases agree with TRBD1. CDR1 is MDHEN, CDR2 SYDVKM, per germline. Trimming cost V 4 bases and J 0 bases; bases outside gene matches: 10. The CDR3 consists of 18 residues.

Turning to this clonotype: A junction end diverges from the germline sequence, so it may reflect a read error. J is TRBJ1-1 and V is TRBV28; 12 bases agree with TRBD1. The CDR3 loop spans 15 amino acids. CDR1 is MDHEN and CDR2 is SYDVKM in the germline V gene. CDR3 nucleotide sequence: TGTGCCAGCAGCTCCCCGGGACAGGGGGCTACCCTCCCAATCTTT. Protein product: CASSSPGQGATLPIF.

This clonotype was detected many times. The rearrangement joins TRBV27 to TRBJ1-4, with D possibly being TRBD1 (5 bases). V lost 5 bases and J 6 bases, leaving 19 bases between the germline ends. This CDR3 has 16 amino acids. Germline CDR1 MNHEY, CDR2 SMNVEV (reference sequence). CDR3 sequence (DNA): TGTGCCAGCAGTCTAAGCCCCGGGACGGCCGATGAAAAACTGTTTTTT. Amino acids: CASSLSPGTADEKLFF.

This sequence joins TRBV20-1 and TRBJ1-4, with 8 bases that match TRBD1. CDR1 is DFQATT, CDR2 SNEGSKA, per germline (reference sequence). This CDR3 has 14 amino acids. The trim removed 0 bases at V and 8 bases at J, leaving 5 bases unmatched. The CDR3 protein is CSAREDRGGEKLFF. CDR3 nucleotides: TGCAGTGCTAGAGAAGACAGGGGTGGGGAAAAACTGTTTTTT.

This clonotype has ten or more counts. The chain employs TRBV5-5 and TRBJ1-1, with D tentatively TRBD1 (6 bases). The ends were cut back, 0 bases at V and 0 bases at J, with 15 bases in the middle. Per the germline V gene, CDR1 is SGHKS and CDR2 is YYEKEE (reference sequence). The CDR3 length is 17 residues. The CDR3 spells CASSLEWQGLLNTEAFF. The CDR3 DNA is TGTGCCAGCAGCTTGGAGTGGCAGGGGCTGTTGAACACTGAAGCTTTCTTT. The full variable domain, completed using reference TRBV5-5 and TRBJ1-1, is DAGVTQSPTHLIKTRGQQVTLRCSPISGHKSVSWYQQVLGQGPQFIFQYYEKEERGRGNFPDRFSARQFPNYSSELNVNALLLGDSALYLCASSLEWQGLLNTEAFFGQGTRLTVV.

The chain carries TRBV4-2 and TRBJ2-3; D perhaps matches TRBD1 (5 bases). V was cut by 3 bases and J by 4 bases, with 11 bases left in between. The V gene's germline CDR1 is LGHNA and CDR2 YNFKEQ. CDR3 length: 14 residues. This CDR3 is CASSHRGSSDTQYF. The DNA for the CDR3 is TGTGCCAGCAGCCATAGGGGAAGTTCAGATACGCAGTATTTT.

Details on this clonotype: Since a much larger clone is just one base distant, this may be a read error. The gene calls are TRBV9 and TRBJ2-3; 10 bases line up with TRBD2. Germline assignment: CDR1 SGDLS and CDR2 YYNGEE. Losses at the gene ends were 7 bases for V and 5 bases for J; bases not matched to a gene: 10. This CDR3 has 15 amino acids. DNA for the CDR3: TGTGCCAGCGGTTTAAGCGGGAGGGCCGTAGATACGCAGTATTTT. This encodes CASGLSGRAVDTQYF.

V is TRBV10-3 and J is TRBJ1-4; D is undetermined. Trimming took 5 bases from V and 2 from J, leaving 6 bases between them. The CDR3 sequence is 13 residues long. CDR1 ENHRY and CDR2 SYGVKD come from the germline V gene. CDR3: CAISFGTNEKLFF. CDR3 DNA: TGTGCCATCAGTTTCGGTACTAATGAAAAACTGTTTTTT.

This clonotype appeared many times. The CDR3 here is CASSIQDRVDYGYTF. Written as DNA, the CDR3 is TGTGCCAGTAGTATCCAGGACAGGGTTGACTATGGCTACACCTTC. The chain combines TRBV19 with TRBJ1-2; 8 bases are a match to TRBD1. The CDR3 length is 15 residues. Germline V gives CDR1 LNHDA, CDR2 SQIVND (reference sequence). The ends lost 3 bases at V and 3 bases at J; junction bases unmatched: 6.

The genes are TRBV4-3 and TRBJ2-1; TRBD2 matches 9 bases. Per germline, CDR1 LGHNA and CDR2 YSLEER. The CDR3 has 15 residues. Trimming at V came to 3 bases and at J to 10 bases, leaving 10 bases not matched to a gene. DNA for the CDR3: TGCGCCAGCAGCCAGACACTAGCGGGCTCCTACGAGCAGTTCTTC. This encodes CASSQTLAGSYEQFF.

This chain links TRBV6-1 with TRBJ2-7; TRBD1 is a possible D gene (6 bases). The CDR3 loop spans 14 amino acids. V was clipped by 6 bases and J by 1 base, with 13 bases between them. Germline assignment: CDR1 MNHNS and CDR2 SASEGT. CDR3 in amino acids: CASRTPGQSYEQYF. The DNA for the CDR3 is TGTGCCAGCAGAACACCGGGACAATCCTACGAGCAGTACTTC.

This clonotype was picked up many times. The rearrangement links TRBV6-1 to TRBJ1-5; no clear D. The V end lost 3 bases, the J end lost 9 bases, and 9 bases lay between the germline ends. Germline CDR1 and CDR2: MNHNS and SASEGT. There are 12 residues in the CDR3. The CDR3 spells CASSESVRPQHF. The CDR3 DNA reads as TGTGCCAGCAGTGAGAGTGTACGGCCCCAGCATTTT.